A single sample gave rise to the 4 T cell receptor beta chains below, sequenced in a study of breast tumors, draining lymph nodes, adjacent tissues. Breast cancer patients provided tissue from their axillary draining lymph nodes. TCRdb re-derived calls from the multiplex PCR reads in MiXCR, one entry per CDR3 protein. Here the sample spans fewer than 150,000 distinct CDR3 sequences, around 20% being singletons. The specimen sequenced was axillary lymph node tissue. The receptors were gathered from a female donor with breast cancer. Some clones in this sample may be carry-over from other donors' samples.

This clonotype was found a few times. This chain uses TRBV7-6 with TRBJ2-7; 9 nucleotides line up with TRBD1. The CDR3 runs to 17 residues. The trim removed 5 bases at V and 1 base at J, leaving 12 bases unmatched. Germline CDR1 and CDR2: SGHVS and FNYEAQ. DNA for the CDR3: TGTGCCAGCAGCCCACAGGGGGCGTCTCGAGGGTCCTACGAGCAGTACTTC. This encodes CASSPQGASRGSYEQYF.

At least ten counts were recorded for this clonotype. The chain recombines TRBV3-1 with TRBJ2-7; 10 bases fit TRBD2. Unmatched junction bases numbered 7, after V lost 2 bases and J lost 3 bases. The CDR3 is 16 residues long. Germline V gives CDR1 LGHDT, CDR2 YNNKEL (reference sequence). The CDR3 bases are TGTGCCAGCAGCCAATCGCTAGCGGGAGTTCGCTACGAGCAGTACTTC. It is translated as CASSQSLAGVRYEQYF.

In its sample, this clonotype was seen many times. The CDR3 DNA is TGTGCCAGCAGTCCCACGACTACTCGCCCGCCCCACAAAGAGACCCAGTACTTC. It encodes CASSPTTTRPPHKETQYF. The genes are TRBV12-3 or TRBV12-4 and TRBJ2-5; a weak D match, TRBD2 (5 bases). Deletions cut 5 bases from V and 3 bases from J, with 25 bases between. The CDR3 length is 18 residues.

This clonotype was observed many times. The rearrangement links TRBV7-9 to TRBJ2-3; no clear D. Per the germline V gene, CDR1 is SEHNR and CDR2 is FQNEAQ (reference sequence). The CDR3 has 12 residues. The ends were cut back, 1 base at V and 6 bases at J, with 5 bases in the middle. CDR3 amino acids: CASSLVADTQYF. CDR3 in DNA: TGTGCCAGCAGCTTAGTTGCGGATACGCAGTATTTT.